This T cell receptor beta chain was sequenced during a study of CD8 T cells in ankylosing spondylitis. Via MiXCR, TCRdb re-called the 5' RACE reads, giving one row per CDR3 protein. The table includes a few hundred thousand distinct CDR3 sequences, 20% to 25% detected once. Study observations and caveats: Under 10 highly homologous variants formed a TCR beta motif that appeared characteristic of ankylosing spondylitis blood.

This CDR3 is 15 amino acids long. Per germline, CDR1 SGHAT and CDR2 FQNNGV. V shed 7 bases and J shed 1 base, with 14 bases lying between them. Notes on this clonotype: Its antigen is still unknown.

This sequence was found in a male donor with ankylosing spondylitis. This chain connects TRBV11-2 to TRBJ1-3; D might be TRBD1 (6 bases). Sequenced: blood, either unsorted or a sorted T cell fraction (not recorded which). This CDR3 reads CASTGTRYSGNTIYF. CDR3 bases: TGTGCCAGCACCGGGACACGTTATTCTGGAAACACCATATATTTT.